These 13 T cell receptor beta chains came from one sample sequenced in a study of blood T cell repertoires in COVID-19. Sequencing used immunoSEQ multiplex PCR; TCRdb keeps in-frame clones, though not all of them. The sample includes around 180,000 clones, about 81% of them seen just once. Sequenced input: peripheral blood. The receptors were gathered from an elderly woman with COVID-19, enrolled during active disease.

This clone has a single count. This chain links TRBV5-4 with TRBJ2-5, with D maybe TRBD1 (6 bases). The CDR3 spans 16 residues. V gave up 4 bases and J gave up 2 bases, with 18 bases separating them. CDR1 is SGHNT and CDR2 is YYREEE in the germline V gene (reference sequence). The CDR3 loop reads CASSTASTGGQETQYF. CDR3 DNA: TGTGCCAGCAGCACCGCCTCGACAGGAGGTCAAGAGACCCAGTACTTC.

The J gene is TRBJ1-1, the V gene TRBV4-2; 7 nucleotides align to TRBD1. CDR1 LGHNA and CDR2 YNFKEQ come from the germline V gene. Unmatched junction bases numbered 9, after V lost 3 bases and J lost 5 bases. CDR3 length equals 15 residues. The DNA of the CDR3 is TGTGCCAGCAGCCATACAGGGGCGTACGATACTGAAGCTTTCTTT. Translated, it gives CASSHTGAYDTEAFF.

Here the CDR3 reads CASSPEGGNYGYTF. In DNA, the CDR3 is TGTGCCAGCTCACCAGAGGGAGGGAACTATGGCTACACCTTC. The gene calls are TRBV18 and TRBJ1-2; D call uncertain. Per germline, CDR1 KGHSH and CDR2 LQKENI. The CDR3 consists of 14 residues. Deletions cut 2 bases from V and 2 bases from J, with 9 bases between.

The chain recombines TRBV3-1 (or the pseudogene TRBV3-2) with TRBJ1-6; D is undetermined. This CDR3 has 14 amino acids. Per the germline V gene, CDR1 is LGHDT and CDR2 is YNNKEL (reference sequence). Trimming shortened V by 1 base and J by 7 bases, and 8 bases separated the two germline ends. CDR3 residues: CASSQVLRNSPLHF. CDR3 coding DNA: TGTGCCAGCAGCCAAGTCCTACGGAATTCACCCCTCCACTTT.

In this sample, this clone turned up once. The J gene is TRBJ2-1, the V gene TRBV7-2, with 8 bases aligning to TRBD1. This CDR3 comprises 14 residues. The V and J ends lost 5 bases and 10 bases, in that order; junction bases with no gene match: 10. Germline values: CDR1 SGHTA, CDR2 FQGNSA. The CDR3 loop is CASSPDRGYAEQFF. The DNA for the CDR3 is TGTGCCAGCAGCCCAGACAGGGGTTACGCGGAGCAGTTCTTC.

This rearrangement joins TRBV7-9 to TRBJ1-1; possibly TRBD1 for D (6 bases). Germline V lookup: CDR1 SEHNR, CDR2 FQNEAQ (reference sequence). The length of the CDR3 is 12 residues. The V end lost 5 bases, the J end lost 9 bases, and 13 bases lay between the germline ends. This chain's CDR3 is CASSPDRLQAFF. The DNA of the CDR3 is TGTGCCAGCAGCCCCGACAGGTTGCAAGCTTTCTTT.

This clone was found once. The chain carries TRBV11-2 and TRBJ1-2; TRBD1 matches at 10 bases. The CDR3 length is 15 residues. CDR1 is SGHAT, CDR2 FQNNGV, per germline. V trimming: 0 bases; J trimming: 7 bases; junction bases outside the gene matches: 5. CDR3 DNA sequence: TGTGCCAGCAGCTTAGATGGCCGACAGGGGGCTGGCTACACCTTC. Amino acids: CASSLDGRQGAGYTF.

For the CDR3, the DNA is TGTGCCAGCAGTGAAGCGCTTCGGGGTAGCAATCAGCCCCAGCATTTT. It codes for CASSEALRGSNQPQHF. This chain links TRBV2 with TRBJ1-5; D remains unclear. V lost 0 bases and J 0 bases, leaving 9 bases between the germline ends. In germline, CDR1 is SNHLY, CDR2 FYNNEI. The CDR3 runs to 16 residues.

CDR3 sequence: CASSLGGQLNTEAFF. In nucleotides, the CDR3 is TGTGCCAGCAGCTTGGGTGGACAGTTGAACACTGAAGCTTTCTTT. The gene calls are TRBV5-4 and TRBJ1-1; tentative D call: TRBD1 (6 bases). Germline V gene data show CDR1 as SGHNT and CDR2 as YYREEE (reference sequence). V lost 0 bases to trimming and J lost 0 bases, with 9 bases between them. The CDR3 contains 15 residues.

The chain joins TRBV6-2 or TRBV6-3 to TRBJ2-2; D possibly corresponds to TRBD2 (5 bases). Germline CDR1 and CDR2: MNHEY and SVGEGT. CDR3 size: 17 residues. V was clipped by 5 bases and J by 0 bases, with 16 bases between them. The CDR3 bases are TGTGCCAGCAGTCAGGAACCGGGGTCGGCGAACACCGGGGAGCTGTTTTTT. Residues: CASSQEPGSANTGELFF.

This rearrangement joins TRBV5-6 to TRBJ2-7; TRBD2 is a possible D gene (6 bases). The CDR3 loop spans 14 amino acids. Germline V gene lookup returns CDR1 SGHDT and CDR2 YYEEEE. Trimming left V 2 bases short and J 3 bases short, with 12 bases between. CDR3 nucleotide sequence: TGTGCCAGCAGCTTCTCTTGGGGGGACTACGAGCAGTACTTC. Translating it yields CASSFSWGDYEQYF.

The chain links TRBV4-1 to TRBJ2-1; weak D call: TRBD1 (6 bases). The V gene lost 6 bases and the J gene lost 5 bases, with 23 bases spanning the gap. Germline V gene data show CDR1 as MGHRA and CDR2 as YSYEKL. This CDR3 has 17 residues. CDR3 bases: TGCGCCAGCAGTTACAGGGTACAGTCCTATTTCAACAATGAGCAGTTCTTC. This codes for CASSYRVQSYFNNEQFF.

Worth noting for this clone: One junction end disagrees with the germline gene, perhaps due to a read error. The genes are TRBV6-5 and TRBJ2-7; a weak D match, TRBD2 (6 bases). The CDR3 extends over 15 amino acids. Germline V gives CDR1 MNHEY, CDR2 SVGAGI. CDR3 loop: CASTKTGTQTYGQYF. In DNA form, the CDR3 reads TGTGCCAGCACCAAAACCGGGACTCAGACCTACGGGCAGTACTTC.